This TCR beta chain emerged from a study of cytomegalovirus exposure and HLA in healthy donors. The PCR made use of 60 Vbeta and 13 Jbeta primers. The table came from immunoSEQ multiplex PCR; TCRdb's copy has only in-frame clones and leaves some out. The table lists about 160,000 clones, roughly 80% of them singletons, with more than 1.5% in the top ten. With 0 bases removed from V and 6 bases from J, the gap between germline ends came to 19 bases. This CDR3 has 17 residues. Germline V gene lookup returns CDR1 ENHRY and CDR2 SYGVKD. The chain uses TRBV10-3 and TRBJ2-3; tentatively, D is TRBD2 (7 bases). This receptor was taken from a man in his late teens or twenties in good health and CMV-seronegative. The sample consisted of PBMCs. CDR3 DNA: TGTGCCATCAGTGAGTCTCCCCAGGGGCGGCGGGGGGATACGCAGTATTTT. Encoded protein: CAISESPQGRRGDTQYF.